This T cell receptor (beta chain) emerged from a study of shared clonotypes between healthy human individuals. General observations from the study: In a handful of donors, around 4.5% of naive CD4 clonotypes appeared in common.

With respect to this clone: Its specificity is not known.

An assay was performed, and its level was deep. The data were produced by immunoSEQ multiplex PCR, yet TCRdb's version contains in-frame clones alone and is incomplete. The data show approximately 340,000 clones, with around 74% seen just once and 10% held by the top ten. Trimming shortened V by 2 bases and J by 9 bases, and 8 bases separated the two germline ends. CDR1 SGHTA and CDR2 FQGTGA come from the germline V gene. This CDR3 is built from 12 residues. The source is a young man in good health. The sequenced material came from memory CD4+ T cells sorted from blood. Subset noted: CD45RA-negative fraction. The V and J genes are TRBV7-3 and TRBJ2-1; D not resolved. CDR3 in DNA: TGTGCCAGCAGCTTAGGGGTTAGTGAGCAGTTCTTC. Translating gives CASSLGVSEQFF.